This TCR beta chain was obtained from a study of OX40 agonist ivuxolimab in advanced cancers. Study context: The group had a mean age of around 60 years, ranged from roughly 23 to 85, and was roughly 83% male. The eligibility criteria allowed prior anti-PD-1, anti-PD-L1 or anti-CTLA-4 therapy, and about 40% had some. The study, taken as a whole, reports: Expanded clones belonging to CD8+ T cells outnumbered, on average, those of CD4+.

The table came from immunoSEQ multiplex PCR; TCRdb's copy has only in-frame clones and leaves some out. Among 35,000 to 50,000 clones listed, about nine tenths were seen once. Patients had blood sampled at baseline and again on cycle 4 day 1 and cycle 7 day 1. A remark on this clone: Its antigen is unknown.

There are 14 residues in the CDR3. Germline CDR1 reads SGHDT; CDR2 reads YYEEEE. Trimming left V 0 bases short and J 4 bases short, with 9 bases between. The specimen comprised CD4+ or CD8+ T cells sorted from blood, sampled in a trial of the OX40 agonist ivuxolimab. The source of this sequence is an adult with an advanced solid tumor such as melanoma, head and neck, liver or kidney cancer. This chain uses TRBV5-6 with TRBJ2-3; tentatively, D is TRBD2 (6 bases). As DNA, the CDR3 is TGTGCCAGCAGCTTGGCGGGAGAGCCAGATACGCAGTATTTT. Translation gives CASSLAGEPDTQYF.